These 3 T cell receptor beta chains came from one sample sequenced in a study of T cells in Graves' hyperthyroidism and ophthalmopathy. RNA transcripts served as the template for amplifying TCR beta CDR3 regions. RT-PCR in the first round (using the HTBI primer set) targeted the TCR CDR3. TCRdb analysed the multiplex PCR reads with MiXCR anew, one entry per CDR3 protein. The table records about 640,000 distinct CDR3 sequences, about a fifth of them present only once. Material for sequencing was blood. The receptors stem from a man aged 25-40 years with Graves' ophthalmopathy.

This clonotype was observed a few times. This chain links TRBV5-1 with TRBJ2-2, with 9 positions matching TRBD2. Germline CDR1 is SGHRS and CDR2 is YFSETQ. V lost 0 bases, J lost 6 bases, and 6 bases stayed unmatched. This CDR3 comprises 16 residues. The CDR3 here is CASSLEAGGPAGELFF. For the CDR3, the DNA is TGCGCCAGCAGCTTGGAGGCGGGAGGGCCGGCCGGGGAGCTGTTTTTT.

CDR3 DNA sequence: TGTGCCAGCAGTGACCCTTTGGGGCAGGGATACGAGCAGTACTTC. Protein product: CASSDPLGQGYEQYF. The gene calls are TRBV12-3 or TRBV12-4 and TRBJ2-7, with D perhaps TRBD1 (5 bases). This CDR3 has 15 amino acids. Trimming removed 5 bases at V and 4 bases at J, with 18 bases between.

This clonotype was recorded at least ten times. This chain uses TRBV20-1 with TRBJ2-5; 8 bases map to TRBD2. CDR1 DFQATT and CDR2 SNEGSKA come from the germline V gene (reference sequence). With 3 bases clipped from V and 6 bases from J, the junction kept 12 bases outside the gene matches. The CDR3 runs 15 residues. CDR3 residues: CSASPSGTSRKTQYF. In nucleotides, the CDR3 is TGCAGTGCTAGCCCCTCCGGGACTAGTAGGAAGACCCAGTACTTC.